This T cell receptor (beta chain) was identified during a study of long-term antiretroviral therapy in people with HIV. This clone was picked up a small number of times. The CDR3 contains 9 residues. The ends were cut back, 7 bases at V and 4 bases at J, with 3 bases in the middle. Germline CDR1 and CDR2: DFQATT and SNEGSKA (reference sequence). immunoSEQ v3.0 was run at survey level. Sequencing used immunoSEQ multiplex PCR; TCRdb keeps in-frame clones, though not all of them. The top ten hold less than 4% of the sample, which has around 40,000 clones, approximately 86% seen once. The clonotype was recovered from a woman under 30 with HIV. The specimen was unsorted PBMCs, collected just before starting antiretroviral therapy. This sequence joins TRBV20-1 and TRBJ2-3; no clear D. CDR3 coding DNA: TGCAGTGATGCAGATACGCAGTATTTT. This gives the protein CSDADTQYF.